Presented here are 25 T cell receptor beta chains from one specimen sequenced in a study of CD8 T cells in Susac syndrome. The RNA, about 0.45 to 1 ug, was put through reverse transcription using random hexamers. MiXCR, run by TCRdb on the immunoSEQ multiplex PCR reads, gives a single entry per CDR3 protein. The table lists more than 95,000 distinct CDR3 sequences, 90% to 95% of them singletons. Sequencing was done on a sample of CD4+ T cells from PBMCs. The source is a human donor with multiple sclerosis.

This chain connects TRBV7-2 to TRBJ2-5; TRBD2 matches 7 bases. CDR3 length: 15 amino acids. The germline V gene has CDR1 SGHTA and CDR2 FQGNSA. Trimming took 6 bases from V and 1 from J; bases not matched to a gene: 8. The CDR3 loop reads CASSSGLVFQETQYF. The CDR3 DNA reads as TGTGCCAGCAGTTCCGGACTAGTCTTCCAAGAGACCCAGTACTTC.

This clonotype has only one observation. The CDR3 loop reads CASSPIWTNVLTF. Here the CDR3 DNA reads TGTGCCAGCAGTCCCATCTGGACCAACGTCCTGACTTTC. This chain links TRBV12-3 or TRBV12-4 with TRBJ2-6, with no clear D. CDR3 length: 13 residues. Trimming pared 5 bases from V and 8 bases from J, leaving 10 bases between.

The rearrangement joins TRBV6-4 to TRBJ2-2; D assignment may be TRBD1 or TRBD2 (5 bases each). This CDR3 has 15 amino acids. V shed 2 bases and J shed 7 bases, with 14 bases lying between them. Germline lookup yields CDR1 MRHNA and CDR2 SNTAGT. CDR3 nucleotide sequence: TGTGCCAGCAGTGACGGTGAGGGGATTGGCGGGGAGCTGTTTTTT. This codes for CASSDGEGIGGELFF.

This chain uses TRBV30 with TRBJ1-2, with D unresolved. Germline V lookup: CDR1 GTSNPN, CDR2 SVGIG (reference sequence). The ends were cut back, 0 bases at V and 0 bases at J, with 8 bases in the middle. There are 14 residues in the CDR3. As DNA, the CDR3 is TGTGCCTGGAGTGTAAAGTTAGCTAACTATGGCTACACCTTC. This codes for CAWSVKLANYGYTF. The full variable domain, completed using reference TRBV30 and TRBJ1-2, is SQTIHQWPATLVQPVGSPLSLECTVEGTSNPNLYWYRQAAGRGLQLLFYSVGIGQISSEVPQNLSASRPQDRQFILSSKKLLLSDSGFYLCAWSVKLANYGYTFGSGTRLTVV.

V gene TRBV24-1 combines with J gene TRBJ1-1, with 7 positions matching TRBD1. Germline CDR1 KGHDR, CDR2 SFDVKD. The V and J ends lost 9 bases and 6 bases, in that order; junction bases with no gene match: 15. The CDR3 runs to 15 residues. This chain's CDR3 is CATLPGALQGSEAFF. DNA of the CDR3: TGTGCCACCCTGCCCGGGGCCCTACAGGGGTCTGAAGCTTTCTTT.

The rearrangement links TRBV5-1 to TRBJ2-6; 7 nucleotides line up with TRBD1. With V trimmed by 10 bases and J by 0 bases, 10 bases remained unmatched. There are 16 residues in the CDR3. Germline CDR1 and CDR2: SGHRS and YFSETQ. CDR3 DNA: TGCGCCTCAGCAGGGGGTATCATCTCTGGGGCCAACGTCCTGACTTTC. It translates to CASAGGIISGANVLTF.

The chain is built from TRBV5-1 and TRBJ2-6; possibly TRBD1 for D (6 bases). V lost 4 bases, J lost 2 bases, and 19 bases lay in between. CDR3 length: 18 residues. Per the germline V gene, CDR1 is SGHRS and CDR2 is YFSETQ. The CDR3 DNA reads as TGCGCCAGCAGCCCCGGGACACTTCTCTCGGCTGGGGCCAACGTCCTGACTTTC. Protein product: CASSPGTLLSAGANVLTF.

The gene calls are TRBV29-1 and TRBJ1-6; D perhaps matches TRBD1 (6 bases). The CDR3 runs to 13 residues. The V end lost 7 bases, the J end lost 10 bases, and 17 bases lay between the germline ends. The V gene's germline CDR1 is SQVTM and CDR2 ANQGSEA. CDR3 sequence reads: CSEFGGNGSPLHF. CDR3 DNA sequence: TGCAGCGAATTTGGGGGCAATGGGTCACCCCTCCACTTT.

The rearrangement links TRBV7-9 to TRBJ1-4; TRBD1 might be the D (5 bases). The germline gives CDR1 SEHNR, CDR2 FQNEAQ (reference sequence). CDR3 length: 14 residues. The ends were cut back, 8 bases at V and 4 bases at J, with 14 bases in the middle. The CDR3 bases are TGTGCCAGCTTTGACAGTGAGGATAATGAAAAACTGTTTTTT. Its translation: CASFDSEDNEKLFF.

The chain uses TRBV14 and TRBJ1-1, with 9 bases aligning to TRBD1. The trim removed 4 bases at V and 8 bases at J, leaving 14 bases unmatched. Germline values: CDR1 SGHDN, CDR2 FVKESK. This CDR3 has 16 amino acids. The CDR3 is CASSRYRGQGGGEAFF. In DNA form, the CDR3 reads TGTGCCAGCAGCCGGTACAGGGGGCAGGGAGGCGGAGAAGCTTTCTTT.

This clonotype was seen a single time. The chain combines TRBV28 with TRBJ1-2; D unclear. The CDR3 sequence is 14 residues long. V was cut by 5 bases and J by 3 bases, with 13 bases left in between. The germline gives CDR1 MDHEN, CDR2 SYDVKM. Here the CDR3 DNA reads TGTGCCAGCAGTACCTCCCAAACTTACTATGGCTACACCTTC. Amino acids: CASSTSQTYYGYTF.

The V and J genes are TRBV5-6 and TRBJ1-1, with a weak D call TRBD1 (6 bases). Trimming left V 3 bases short and J 1 base short, with 10 bases between. The germline CDR1 and CDR2 sequences are SGHDT and YYEEEE. This CDR3 spans 14 amino acids. This chain's CDR3 is CASSYRTANTEAFF. CDR3 DNA: TGTGCCAGCAGCTATAGGACAGCGAACACTGAAGCTTTCTTT.

The rearrangement links TRBV19 to TRBJ2-1; weak D call: TRBD2 (7 bases). Germline V gene lookup returns CDR1 LNHDA and CDR2 SQIVND (reference sequence). This CDR3 is built from 19 residues. V lost 5 bases, J lost 2 bases, and 25 bases lay in between. CDR3 sequence (DNA): TGTGCCAGTAGTTCATCATTAGGGGGGGAGGATTGGGCCTACAATGAGCAGTTCTTC. Translated, it gives CASSSSLGGEDWAYNEQFF.

V is TRBV19 and J is TRBJ1-2, with 10 bases that match TRBD1. The junction had 4 bases not matched to a gene; V was cut back by 4 bases and J by 5 bases. The CDR3 consists of 14 residues. Germline lookup yields CDR1 LNHDA and CDR2 SQIVND (reference sequence). The CDR3 reads CASSTRQGAYGYTF. The CDR3 DNA follows: TGTGCCAGTAGTACCAGACAGGGGGCGTATGGCTACACCTTC.

This rearrangement joins TRBV30 to TRBJ1-1; 7 nucleotides align to TRBD1. V lost 3 bases to trimming and J lost 11 bases; unmatched junction nucleotides: 12. The CDR3 extends over 13 amino acids. Germline V gene data show CDR1 as GTSNPN and CDR2 as SVGIG (reference sequence). CDR3 amino acids: CAWSGDSPTAAFF. In DNA, the CDR3 is TGTGCCTGGAGCGGGGACAGCCCGACCGCGGCTTTCTTT. The whole variable domain, filled in from reference TRBV30 and TRBJ1-1, reads SQTIHQWPATLVQPVGSPLSLECTVEGTSNPNLYWYRQAAGRGLQLLFYSVGIGQISSEVPQNLSASRPQDRQFILSSKKLLLSDSGFYLCAWSGDSPTAAFFGQGTRLTVV.

In this sample, this clonotype turned up a few times. This chain uses TRBV19 with TRBJ1-1; no clear D. The germline V and J ends were trimmed by 0 bases and 2 bases, with 4 bases remaining between them. The CDR3 covers 13 residues. Germline CDR1 reads LNHDA; CDR2 reads SQIVND (reference sequence). The CDR3 region is CASSIDTNTEAFF. The CDR3 nucleotides read TGTGCCAGTAGTATAGACACTAACACTGAAGCTTTCTTT. The full variable domain, completed using reference TRBV19 and TRBJ1-1, is DGGITQSPKYLFRKEGQNVTLSCEQNLNHDAMYWYRQDPGQGLRLIYYSQIVNDFQKGDIAEGYSVSREKKESFPLTVTSAQKNPTAFYLCASSIDTNTEAFFGQGTRLTVV.

The chain links TRBV5-1 to TRBJ2-3; D is uncertain. Trimming left V 1 base short and J 2 bases short, with 8 bases between. The length of the CDR3 is 14 residues. Germline V gene sequence: CDR1 SGHRS, CDR2 YFSETQ. CDR3 residues: CASSLLGITDTQYF. CDR3 in DNA: TGCGCCAGCAGCTTGTTGGGGATCACAGATACGCAGTATTTT.

The gene calls are TRBV12-3 or TRBV12-4 and TRBJ1-5; 7 nucleotides align to TRBD1. The CDR3 is 15 amino acids. V shed 7 bases and J 9 bases; nucleotides not matched to a gene: 15. CDR3 residues: CASTVGGGGQRPQHF. The CDR3 region has the DNA TGTGCCAGCACCGTGGGAGGGGGCGGGCAAAGGCCCCAGCATTTT.

The CDR3 loop reads CASSSDMNTEAFF. CDR3 in DNA: TGTGCCAGCAGTTCTGATATGAACACTGAAGCTTTCTTT. This chain uses TRBV2 with TRBJ1-1, with D unresolved. CDR3 length: 13 amino acids. Germline V gene lookup returns CDR1 SNHLY and CDR2 FYNNEI. With 5 bases removed from V and 0 bases from J, the gap between germline ends came to 7 bases.

This clonotype was counted only a few times. J is TRBJ1-1 and V is TRBV3-1; D remains ambiguous. Per the germline V gene, CDR1 is LGHDT and CDR2 is YNNKEL (reference sequence). The CDR3 is 13 residues long. V was shortened by 3 bases and J by 1 base, with 6 bases between the two germline ends. The chain's CDR3 is CASSQGWNTEAFF. CDR3 sequence (DNA): TGTGCCAGCAGCCAGGGTTGGAACACTGAAGCTTTCTTT.

The chain recombines TRBV4-1 with TRBJ1-6, with 11 bases fitting TRBD1. The germline V gene has CDR1 MGHRA and CDR2 YSYEKL. J was trimmed by 7 bases and V by 0 bases; bases with no gene match: 5. The CDR3 totals 17 residues. This CDR3 reads CASSQEARTGGNSPLHF. For the CDR3, the DNA is TGCGCCAGCAGCCAAGAAGCCCGGACAGGGGGCAATTCACCCCTCCACTTT.

The chain has TRBV25-1 and TRBJ2-2, with D possibly matching TRBD2 (5 bases). The germline V and J ends were trimmed by 5 bases and 4 bases, with 11 bases remaining between them. Germline V gene lookup returns CDR1 MGHDK and CDR2 SYGVNS. The CDR3 spans 14 residues. The CDR3 sequence: CASSLALSTGELFF. Here the CDR3 DNA reads TGTGCCAGCAGTCTAGCACTTAGCACCGGGGAGCTGTTTTTT.

The rearrangement links TRBV4-3 to TRBJ1-2; D remains ambiguous. Trimming shortened V by 0 bases and J by 1 base, and 9 bases separated the two germline ends. Germline assignment: CDR1 LGHNA and CDR2 YSLEER. The CDR3 runs to 15 residues. CDR3 coding DNA: TGCGCCAGCAGCCAAGATGTCCCGTTTAACTATGGCTACACCTTC. Its protein is CASSQDVPFNYGYTF.

J is TRBJ1-1 and V is TRBV11-2; D uncertain. Between the trimmed V and J ends, which lost 4 bases and 4 bases, there was a span of 10 bases. This CDR3 has 13 residues. Germline V CDR1 and CDR2: SGHAT, FQNNGV. DNA for the CDR3: TGTGCCAGCAGCTCCCGTACGACCACTGAAGCTTTCTTT. As protein: CASSSRTTTEAFF. Drawing the rest from reference TRBV11-2 and TRBJ1-1, the complete variable domain is EAGVAQSPRYKIIEKRQSVAFWCNPISGHATLYWYQQILGQGPKLLIQFQNNGVVDDSQLPKDRFSAERLKGVDSTLKIQPAKLEDSAVYLCASSSRTTTEAFFGQGTRLTVV.

The CDR3 nucleotides are TGTGCCAGCAGCTTGCCGGGGAGCTATGGCTACACCTTC. Protein: CASSLPGSYGYTF. The genes are TRBV5-6 and TRBJ1-2; D remains unclear. The CDR3 contains 13 residues. Trimming stripped 1 base from V and 4 bases from J, with 8 bases between. From germline, CDR1 is SGHDT and CDR2 YYEEEE.